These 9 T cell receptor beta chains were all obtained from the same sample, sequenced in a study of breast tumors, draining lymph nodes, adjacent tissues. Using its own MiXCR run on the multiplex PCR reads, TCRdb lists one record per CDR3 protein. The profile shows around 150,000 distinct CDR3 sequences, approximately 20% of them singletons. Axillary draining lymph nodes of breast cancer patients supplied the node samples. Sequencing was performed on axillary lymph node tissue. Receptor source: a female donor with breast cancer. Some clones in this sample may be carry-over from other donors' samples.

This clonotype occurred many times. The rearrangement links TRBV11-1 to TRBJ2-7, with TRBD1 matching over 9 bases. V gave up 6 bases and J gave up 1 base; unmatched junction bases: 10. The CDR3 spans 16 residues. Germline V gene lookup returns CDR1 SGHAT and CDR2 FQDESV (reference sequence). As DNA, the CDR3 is TGTGCCAGCAGTTCGGGCCGGGACAGGGCGTCCTACGAGCAGTACTTC. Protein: CASSSGRDRASYEQYF.

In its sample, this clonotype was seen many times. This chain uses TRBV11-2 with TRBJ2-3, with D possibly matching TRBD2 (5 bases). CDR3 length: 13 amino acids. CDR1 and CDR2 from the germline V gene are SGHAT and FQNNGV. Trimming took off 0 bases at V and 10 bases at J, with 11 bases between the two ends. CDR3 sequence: CASSLEAAGAQYF. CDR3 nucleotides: TGTGCCAGCAGCTTAGAGGCGGCGGGTGCGCAGTATTTT.

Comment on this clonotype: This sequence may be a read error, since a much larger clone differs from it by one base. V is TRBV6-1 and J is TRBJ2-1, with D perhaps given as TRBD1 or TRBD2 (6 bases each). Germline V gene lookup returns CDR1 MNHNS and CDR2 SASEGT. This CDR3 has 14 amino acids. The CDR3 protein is CASSERPPEGEQLF. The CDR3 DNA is TGTGCCAGCAGTGAAAGGCCCCCGGAGGGGGAGCAGCTCTTC.

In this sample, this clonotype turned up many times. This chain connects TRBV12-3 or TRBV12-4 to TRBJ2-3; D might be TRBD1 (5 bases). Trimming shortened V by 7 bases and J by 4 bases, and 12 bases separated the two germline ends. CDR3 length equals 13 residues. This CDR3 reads CASTPRDSDTQYF. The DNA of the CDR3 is TGTGCCAGCACGCCCAGGGATTCAGATACGCAGTATTTT.

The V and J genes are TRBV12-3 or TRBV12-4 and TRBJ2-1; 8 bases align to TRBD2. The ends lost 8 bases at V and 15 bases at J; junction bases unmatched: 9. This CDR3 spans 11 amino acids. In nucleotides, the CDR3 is TGTGCCAGCGCCCGGGGGGGGGTTCTGTTCTTC. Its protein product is CASARGGVLFF.

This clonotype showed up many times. The CDR3 spells CASSESPVLAGGGEQFF. CDR3 coding DNA: TGTGCCAGCAGTGAAAGCCCCGTACTAGCGGGCGGCGGTGAGCAGTTCTTC. V and J are TRBV6-1 and TRBJ2-1, with 9 nucleotides matching TRBD2. Germline CDR1 and CDR2: MNHNS and SASEGT. V shed 2 bases and J 9 bases; nucleotides not matched to a gene: 14. The CDR3 consists of 17 residues.

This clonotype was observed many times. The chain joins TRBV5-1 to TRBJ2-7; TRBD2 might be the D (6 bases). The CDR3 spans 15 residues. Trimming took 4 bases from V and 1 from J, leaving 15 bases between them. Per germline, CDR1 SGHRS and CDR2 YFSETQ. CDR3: CASSLGGTPSYEQYF. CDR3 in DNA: TGCGCCAGCAGCCTGGGCGGGACTCCGTCCTACGAGCAGTACTTC.

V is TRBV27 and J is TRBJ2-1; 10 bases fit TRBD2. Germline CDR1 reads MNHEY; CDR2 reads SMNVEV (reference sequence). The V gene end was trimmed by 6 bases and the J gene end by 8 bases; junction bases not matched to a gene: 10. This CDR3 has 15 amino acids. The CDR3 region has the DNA TGTGCCAGCAGATCCTATGGGCTAGCGGGAGATGAGCAGTTCTTC. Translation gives CASRSYGLAGDEQFF.

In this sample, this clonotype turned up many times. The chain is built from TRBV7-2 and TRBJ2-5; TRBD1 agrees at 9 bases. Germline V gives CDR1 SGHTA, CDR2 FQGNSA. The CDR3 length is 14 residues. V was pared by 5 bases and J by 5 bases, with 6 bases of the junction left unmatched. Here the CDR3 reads CASSNGGQGETQYF. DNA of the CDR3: TGTGCCAGCAGCAACGGAGGACAGGGGGAGACCCAGTACTTC.